Listed below are T cell receptor beta chains from one sample, sequenced in a study of blood T cell repertoires in COVID-19. Clones were sequenced by immunoSEQ multiplex PCR, and TCRdb holds only the in-frame ones, with some missing. The table has 200,000 to 300,000 clones, approximately 86% seen once; the top ten hold 0.65% to 0.95%. The material sequenced was peripheral blood. These receptors were collected from a woman in her twenties or thirties with acute or convalescent COVID-19. Both conserved end residues are part of each CDR3. The order of the fields is J gene, D gene, clone size, V gene, CDR3 DNA, CDR3 protein. The D gene is left open where the match is weak. Some rows have no size entry. The others give once, few or many, or a class for an expanded clone.

TRBJ2-1	TRBD2	-	TRBV6-4	TGTGCCAGCAGTCCGTCCCTAGCGGTGTCCTACAATGAGCAGTTCTTC	CASSPSLAVSYNEQFF
TRBJ2-7	-	-	TRBV4-3	TGCGCCAGCAGCCAAGATATGGGGACGCAGACAGGGACTGACCAGTTCGATTACGAGCAGTACTTC	CASSQDMGTQTGTDQFDYEQYF
TRBJ2-1	-	-	TRBV29-1	TGCAGCGTTGAAGAGGTAACCGGCTCCTACAATGAGCAGTTCTTC	CSVEEVTGSYNEQFF
TRBJ1-5	-	-	TRBV4-3	TGCGCCAGCAGCCAAGGGCAGTATAGCAATCAGCCCCAGCATTTT	CASSQGQYSNQPQHF
TRBJ2-5	TRBD1	-	TRBV4-2	TGTGCCAGCAGCCATCCCCTAGGACAGGGGAGGGGACAAGGCCAAGAGACCCAGTACTTC	CASSHPLGQGRGQGQETQYF
TRBJ2-7	TRBD2	-	TRBV30	TGTGCCTGGAAGGCGCTGACTAGCGGGAGGAACTACGAGCAGTACTTC	CAWKALTSGRNYEQYF
TRBJ2-1	TRBD2	-	TRBV12-3/TRBV12-4	TGTGCCAGCAGTTTGCGGGGGTTCGATGAGCAGTTCTTC	CASSLRGFDEQFF
TRBJ1-5	-	-	TRBV19	TGTGCCAGTAGTATTCCTGGCAGTCATCAGCCCCAGCATTTT	CASSIPGSHQPQHF
TRBJ2-3	-	-	TRBV7-2	TGTGCCAGCAGCCCGGACTACCGCACAGATACGCAGTATTTT	CASSPDYRTDTQYF
TRBJ2-1	-	once	TRBV12-3/TRBV12-4	TGTGCCAGCAGCCGAGACAATGAGCAGTTCTTC	CASSRDNEQFF
TRBJ1-1	TRBD1	-	TRBV19	TGTGCCAGTAGTGTCACAGGGGTGAACACTGAAGCTTTCTTT	CASSVTGVNTEAFF
TRBJ1-1	TRBD1	-	TRBV7-9	TGTGCCAGCAGAGGTGCACAGGGGATGAACACTGAAGCTTTCTTT	CASRGAQGMNTEAFF
TRBJ2-5	-	-	TRBV7-6	TGTGCCAGCAGTTTCCTTGGGGGGCAAGAGACCCAGTACTTC	CASSFLGGQETQYF
TRBJ2-5	-	-	TRBV6-1	TGTGCCAGCAGTGAAGAACTTTCGGCGGTCCAAGAGACCCAGTACTTC	CASSEELSAVQETQYF
TRBJ1-3	TRBD1	once	TRBV23-1	TGCGCCAACTCTCGGACAGGATATTTT	CANSRTGYF
TRBJ1-1	-	-	TRBV30	TGTGCCTGGAGTCGGAGGGCCACTGAAGCTTTCTTT	CAWSRRATEAFF
TRBJ1-3	TRBD1	-	TRBV7-2	TGTGCCAGCAGCCGTCAACAGGGGGCATTCACTGGAAACACCATATATTTT	CASSRQQGAFTGNTIYF
TRBJ1-2	TRBD1	-	TRBV7-2	TGTGCCAGCAGCTTAGGACAGGGGGGAGAAGGCTACACCTTC	CASSLGQGGEGYTF
TRBJ2-1	-	-	TRBV9	TGTGCCAGCAGCTCGGCGGGAACCTACAATGAGCAGTTCTTC	CASSSAGTYNEQFF
TRBJ2-3	TRBD1	-	TRBV6-2/TRBV6-3	TGTGCCAGCAGTCCCGGGACAGTAGTCCCAGATACGCAGTATTTT	CASSPGTVVPDTQYF
TRBJ1-2	-	-	TRBV12-3/TRBV12-4	TGTGCCAGCAGTTTCGGACAACTCATTAACTTC	CASSFGQLINF
TRBJ2-7	-	-	TRBV9	TGTGCCAGCAGCGTAGCGGGGGGCGGTTACGAGCAGTACTTC	CASSVAGGGYEQYF
TRBJ1-2	-	-	TRBV5-1	TGCGCCAGCACCGACAGTACTAACTATGGCTACACCTTC	CASTDSTNYGYTF
TRBJ2-1	TRBD2	-	TRBV19	TGTGCCAGTAGTATCATTCTAGCGGGAGGGAACAATGAGCAGTTCTTC	CASSIILAGGNNEQFF
TRBJ2-5	-	-	TRBV29-1	TGCAGCGTTGAAACACAACAAGAGACCCAGTACTTC	CSVETQQETQYF
TRBJ2-7	TRBD1	-	TRBV5-1	TGCGCCAGCAGCTTGGTCGGGGACAGGGACGAGCAGTACTTC	CASSLVGDRDEQYF
TRBJ1-2	-	once	TRBV6-1	TGTGCCAGCAGTGAAGTTTATTCGCGCGACTATGGCTACACCTTC	CASSEVYSRDYGYTF
TRBJ1-1	TRBD1	-	TRBV19	TGTGCCAGTAGTATAGGGGACAGCTGGGCTGAAGCTTTCTTT	CASSIGDSWAEAFF
TRBJ1-4	TRBD1	-	TRBV10-1	TGCGCCAGGGTTACAGGGGGGGCTAATGAAAAACTGTTTTTT	CARVTGGANEKLFF
TRBJ2-3	-	-	TRBV11-2	TGTGCCAGCAGCTTATTAGGAGGGCCGGGCACAGATACGCAGTATTTT	CASSLLGGPGTDTQYF
TRBJ2-1	-	few	TRBV5-1	TGCGCCAGCAGCTTGCAGGCTTCCAACAATGAGCAGTTCTTC	CASSLQASNNEQFF
TRBJ2-5	-	-	TRBV9	TGTGCCAGCAGCGTAGAGGTTGGAGGAGAGACCCAGTACTTC	CASSVEVGGETQYF
TRBJ2-7	-	-	TRBV20-1	TGCAGTGTGACGGGAGACTACGAGCAGTACTTC	CSVTGDYEQYF
TRBJ1-3	TRBD1	-	TRBV10-3	TGTGCCATCAGTGATTCAGGGACAGCCGGAAACACCATATATTTT	CAISDSGTAGNTIYF
TRBJ2-1	TRBD2	-	TRBV9	TGTGCCAGCAGCGCTAGACTTATAGGACTAGCGAGTGAGCAGTTCTTC	CASSARLIGLASEQFF
TRBJ2-1	TRBD1	-	TRBV11-3	TGTGCCAGCAGCTTAGATAGGTGGCAGGGGGCGGGCTACAATGAGCAGTTCTTC	CASSLDRWQGAGYNEQFF
TRBJ2-2	-	-	TRBV24-1	TGTGCCGTTATGGCGGGTGGACCTTCGACCGGGGAGCTGTTTTTT	CAVMAGGPSTGELFF
TRBJ1-5	-	-	TRBV2	TGTGCCAGCAGTGGGGGGCAGGGCCCCAATCAGCCCCAGCATTTT	CASSGGQGPNQPQHF
TRBJ1-4	-	-	TRBV6-5	TGTGCCAGCAGTTACTCGAGAGCGAATAATGAAAAACTGTTTTTT	CASSYSRANNEKLFF
TRBJ2-1	TRBD1	few	TRBV11-3	TGTGCCAGCAGCCAACCCCGGACAGGGAGCGATGAGCAGTTCTTC	CASSQPRTGSDEQFF
TRBJ2-7	TRBD1	-	TRBV12-5	TGTGCTAGTGGTGAACCCGGGACAGGGACCTACGAGCAGTACTTC	CASGEPGTGTYEQYF
TRBJ2-7	-	-	TRBV5-1	TGCGCCAGCAGCTTGGAGACAAGGTCCTACGAGCAGTACTTC	CASSLETRSYEQYF
TRBJ1-6	-	-	TRBV30	TGTGCCTGGAGTTCCGACATGAGAAATTCACCCCTCCACTTT	CAWSSDMRNSPLHF
TRBJ2-5	TRBD2	-	TRBV7-2	TGTGCCAGCAGTCCCAGACTAGCGGTGTACCAAGAGACCCAGTACTTC	CASSPRLAVYQETQYF
TRBJ2-5	TRBD2	-	TRBV7-8	TGTGCCAGCAGCTTAGAACTAGCGGGTATGGAGACCCAGTACTTC	CASSLELAGMETQYF
TRBJ1-4	-	-	TRBV7-9	TGTGCCAGCAGCTTAAGGGCGCGGGGGGGACTGGATGAAAAACTGTTTTTT	CASSLRARGGLDEKLFF
TRBJ2-1	TRBD2	-	TRBV7-6	TGTGCCAGCAGCTCTACTAGCGGGAGCTACAATGAGCAGTTCTTC	CASSSTSGSYNEQFF
TRBJ2-7	TRBD1	-	TRBV30	TGTGCCTTCCGGGACAGGGGGCAATACGAGCAGTACTTC	CAFRDRGQYEQYF
TRBJ1-2	TRBD1	-	TRBV7-2	TGTGCCAGCAGCGCGGGACAGGGAATGGTCTATGGCTACACCTTC	CASSAGQGMVYGYTF
TRBJ2-7	-	-	TRBV6-6	TGTGCCAGCAGTTACTCAGGGGGAACAGTCCACGAGCAGTACTTC	CASSYSGGTVHEQYF
TRBJ2-1	TRBD2	-	TRBV7-2	TGTGCCAGCACCCCGGGACTAGCGGGAGATAACCAGTTCTTC	CASTPGLAGDNQFF
TRBJ1-6	-	-	TRBV14	TGTGCCAGCAGCTACTCACAGGGTTGGCGTTCACCCCTCCACTTT	CASSYSQGWRSPLHF
TRBJ1-6	TRBD1	-	TRBV30	TGTGCCTGGAGTGTAGGACAGGGGGATTCACCCCTCCACTTT	CAWSVGQGDSPLHF
TRBJ2-1	-	-	TRBV24-1	TGTGCCACCAGTGATCCGTCCCGGGGGATTGGCCCCAATGAGCAGTTCTTC	CATSDPSRGIGPNEQFF
TRBJ2-7	-	-	TRBV7-2	TGTGCCAGCAGCTTAGCGCCGAGGGTGCAGTACTTC	CASSLAPRVQYF
TRBJ2-7	TRBD2	-	TRBV15	TGTGCCACCAGCTCTGAAGGACTAGCGGGAGGGTTGCGGTACTTC	CATSSEGLAGGLRYF
TRBJ2-1	TRBD1	-	TRBV6-5	TGTGCCAGCAGTTACGGATCGACAGGGGGTAATGAGCAGTTCTTC	CASSYGSTGGNEQFF
TRBJ2-7	-	few	TRBV18	TGTGCCAGCTCACCCGACGGGATCCCCTACGAGCAGTACTTC	CASSPDGIPYEQYF